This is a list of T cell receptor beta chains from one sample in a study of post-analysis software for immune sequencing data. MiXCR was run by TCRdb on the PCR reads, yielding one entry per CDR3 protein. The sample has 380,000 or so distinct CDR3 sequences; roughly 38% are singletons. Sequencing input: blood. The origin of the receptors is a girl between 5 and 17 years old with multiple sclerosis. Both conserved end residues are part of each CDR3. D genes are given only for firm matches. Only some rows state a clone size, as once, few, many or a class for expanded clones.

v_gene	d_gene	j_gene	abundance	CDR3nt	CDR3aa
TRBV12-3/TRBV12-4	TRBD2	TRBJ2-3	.	TGTGCCAGCAAAGAGTTGGAGCGGGGAATCGCAGATACGCAGTATTTT	CASKELERGIADTQYF
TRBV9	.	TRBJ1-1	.	TGTGCCAGCAGCGTCTCATCCGCTGGGAACACTGAAGCTTTCTTT	CASSVSSAGNTEAFF
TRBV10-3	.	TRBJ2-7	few	TGTGCCATCAGGGAGACAGCATCCTACGAGCAGTACTTC	CAIRETASYEQYF
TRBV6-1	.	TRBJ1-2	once	TGTGCCAGCAGTGAAAGGCCCAGGAGAGATGGCTACACCTTC	CASSERPRRDGYTF
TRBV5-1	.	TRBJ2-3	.	TGCGCCAGCAGCTTCCAGACAGATACGCAGTATTTT	CASSFQTDTQYF
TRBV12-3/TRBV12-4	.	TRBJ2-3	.	TGTGCCAGCAGTCCTAACCGGGTTCAGGGGAAACCAGATACGCAGTATTTT	CASSPNRVQGKPDTQYF
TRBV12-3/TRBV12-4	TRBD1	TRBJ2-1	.	TGTGCCAGCAGACCCACAGGGGGCCGGGAGCAGTTCTTC	CASRPTGGREQFF
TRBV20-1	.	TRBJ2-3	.	TGCCGTGCTAGTCCTGGGACCCAAACCGGGTATACGCAGTATTTT	CRASPGTQTGYTQYF
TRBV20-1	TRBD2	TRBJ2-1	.	TGCAGTGCTAGAGATCCGGGGGGGCGCGATGAGCAGTTCTTC	CSARDPGGRDEQFF
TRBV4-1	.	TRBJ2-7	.	TGCGCCAGCAGCCAGTTCGGGACGGGCTCCTACGAGCAGTACTTC	CASSQFGTGSYEQYF
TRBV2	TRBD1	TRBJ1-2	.	TGTGCCGCCCTCTCGGAAGACAGGGCTCTCACCTCTTATGACTACACCTTC	CAALSEDRALTSYDYTF
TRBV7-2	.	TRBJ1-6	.	TGTGCCAGCAGCTTAGAAGGCCGAAATTCACCCCTCCACTTT	CASSLEGRNSPLHF
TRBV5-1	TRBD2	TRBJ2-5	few	TGCGCCAGCAGCTTATATGGACTAGCGGGGGCACCCCTCGGGGAGACCCAGTACTTC	CASSLYGLAGAPLGETQYF
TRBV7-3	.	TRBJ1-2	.	TGTGCCAGCAGCTTAATTGGGGGGGCAGTCTATGGCTACACCTTC	CASSLIGGAVYGYTF
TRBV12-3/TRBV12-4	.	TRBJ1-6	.	TGTGCCAGCAGTTTAGTTTTCAGCGAGGCATATAATTCACCCCTCCACTTT	CASSLVFSEAYNSPLHF
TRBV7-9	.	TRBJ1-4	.	TGTGCCAGCAGCTTAGGGGGGGTTACAACTAATGAAAAACTGTTTTTT	CASSLGGVTTNEKLFF
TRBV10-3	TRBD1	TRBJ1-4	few	TGTGCCATCAGTGAGTCCCCCCCCACAGGGGCGACTAATGAAAAACTGTTTTTT	CAISESPPTGATNEKLFF
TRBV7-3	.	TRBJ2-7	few	TGTGCCAGCAAGGTCGATTCCTACGAGCAGTACTTC	CASKVDSYEQYF
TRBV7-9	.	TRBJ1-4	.	TGTGCCAGCAGCTTTCTTTTTCCCAGGGATGAAAAACTGTTTTTT	CASSFLFPRDEKLFF
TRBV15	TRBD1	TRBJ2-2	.	TGTGCCACTATTGACAGGGTTGACGGGGAGCTGTTTTTT	CATIDRVDGELFF
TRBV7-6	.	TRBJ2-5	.	TGTGCCAGCAGCACGCGACAGTTGCAAGAGACCCAGTACTTC	CASSTRQLQETQYF
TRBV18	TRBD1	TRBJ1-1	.	TGTGCCAGCCAGGGGGGGAACACTGAAGCTTTCTTT	CASQGGNTEAFF
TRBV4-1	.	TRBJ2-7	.	TGCGCCAGCAGCCAAGTATCCGGGACCGAGCAGTACTTC	CASSQVSGTEQYF
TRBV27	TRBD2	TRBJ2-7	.	TGTGCCAGCAGTTTAGGTATAGCGGGGGGGCCATACGAGCAGTACTTC	CASSLGIAGGPYEQYF
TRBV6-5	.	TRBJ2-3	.	TGTGCCAGCACCAAAGGCGGGGGCGGCACAGATACGCAGTATTTT	CASTKGGGGTDTQYF
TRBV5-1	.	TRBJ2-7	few	TGCGCCAGCAGCTTGGAGGCAGCTCTTACCTACGAGCAGTACTTC	CASSLEAALTYEQYF
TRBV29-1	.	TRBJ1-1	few	TGCAGCGTTGAAACAGGAAGGCAAACTGAAGCTTTCTTT	CSVETGRQTEAFF
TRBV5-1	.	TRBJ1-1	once	TGCGCCAGCAGAAGGGACACATTTTACACTGAAGCTTTCTTT	CASRRDTFYTEAFF
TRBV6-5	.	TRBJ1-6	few	TGTGTCGCAGGGAGCTCCTATAATACACCCCTCCACTTT	CVAGSSYNTPLHF
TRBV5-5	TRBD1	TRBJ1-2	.	TGTGCCAGCTACGGGGGGGACAGTAACTCTAACTATGGCTACACCTTC	CASYGGDSNSNYGYTF
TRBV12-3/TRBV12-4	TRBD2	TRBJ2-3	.	TGTGCCAGCGGTAGCGGGGGGGCAGATACGGAGTATTTT	CASGSGGADTEYF
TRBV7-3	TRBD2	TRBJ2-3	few	TGTGCCAGCAGCTCTCCGGGAGGACGGACAGATACGCAGTATTTT	CASSSPGGRTDTQYF
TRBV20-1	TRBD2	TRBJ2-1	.	TGCAGTGCTTATAGCGGGGGGGCCTTCAATGAGCAGTTCTTC	CSAYSGGAFNEQFF
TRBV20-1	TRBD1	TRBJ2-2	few	TGCAGTGCTAGAGATCCCAACAGGGGGCGCGACGGGGAGCTGTTTTTT	CSARDPNRGRDGELFF
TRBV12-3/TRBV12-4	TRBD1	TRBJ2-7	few	TGTGCCAGCAGTTTCGGGACAGGGAAGATCTACGAGCAGTACTTC	CASSFGTGKIYEQYF
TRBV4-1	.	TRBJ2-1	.	TGCGCCAGCAGCCAAACCCCGGGGGCCTCCAATGAGCAGTTCTTC	CASSQTPGASNEQFF
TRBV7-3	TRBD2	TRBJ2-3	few	TGTGCCAGCGCGGCGGGGGGCACAGATACGCAGTATTTT	CASAAGGTDTQYF